This TCR beta chain was found in a study of shared clonotypes between healthy human individuals. Study information: The composition of the donors was a couple of women and a few men aged 18 to 49.

Naive CD45RA+ and memory CD45RA-negative subsets were split from CD4+ cells. Per germline, CDR1 KGHSH and CDR2 LQKENI. Trimming left V 5 bases short and J 2 bases short, with 13 bases between. CDR3 length equals 15 residues. Using approximately 200 ng DNA, tens of thousands of T cell genomes, the sorted-subset replicate PCRs were run. Using immunoSEQ multiplex PCR, the repertoire was profiled, and TCRdb retains in-frame clones only, with some absent. The sample contains about 1.5 million clones, 98% of which appear only once. As regards this clone: Its antigen is undetermined.

Regarding the study as a whole: Expectations were that clonotype sharing among donors would be affected by sequencing depth.

The chain joins TRBV18 to TRBJ1-5, with TRBD1 as a possible D gene (5 bases). The specimen sequenced was naive CD4+ T cells sorted from blood. Subset of the sample: CD45RA+ positively selected. The receptor's source is a young man in good health. The CDR3 bases are TGTGCCAGCTCAGAACTGGGGCTACGCAATCAGCCCCAGCATTTT. Translating it yields CASSELGLRNQPQHF. Full variable domain (missing parts from reference TRBV18 and TRBJ1-5): NAGVMQNPRHLVRRRGQEARLRCSPMKGHSHVYWYRQLPEEGLKFMVYLQKENIIDESGMPKERFSAEFPKEGPSILRIQQVVRGDSAAYFCASSELGLRNQPQHFGDGTRLSIL.